The subject of this entry is one T cell receptor (beta chain). The target antigen is unknown. Original analysis: ImmunoSEQ gave junction-only sequences without quality scores, so filtering differed. Measured with immunoSEQ multiplex PCR; TCRdb has only the in-frame clones, and not every one. The V and J calls and the clone size are those of that table, but D and trimming were determined from the DNA. The profile covers around 2.5 million clones, with 80% to 95% appearing a single time and 0.36% taken by the ten largest. The CDR3 is made up of 17 amino acids. V gave up 5 bases and J gave up 4 bases; unmatched junction bases: 9. CDR1 is SGHTA, CDR2 FQGNSA, per germline. This entry belongs to a study of shared clonotypes between healthy human individuals. Study-wide findings and caveats: Relative to memory subsets, naive subsets generally showed larger estimated richness.

This sequence originates from a man between 18 and 29 years old in good health. Some clones in this sample may be carry-over from other donors' samples. The chain employs TRBV7-2 and TRBJ2-6; TRBD1 matches 9 bases. Sequencing input: naive CD4+ T cells from PBMCs. Subset described: CD45RA+ positively selected. For the CDR3, the DNA is TGTGCCAGCAGCGCACCGGGACAGGGAACCGGGGCCAACGTCCTGACTTTC. Its translation: CASSAPGQGTGANVLTF.